One and the same sample provided the 8 T cell receptor beta chains below, sequenced in a study of cytomegalovirus exposure and HLA in healthy donors. PCR amplification relied on 60 Vbeta primers (plus 13 Jbeta primers). Assay: immunoSEQ multiplex PCR; the TCRdb copy retains only in-frame clones and omits some. Here the sample spans around 120,000 clones, about 75% being singletons. Input material: PBMCs. These receptors were taken from a man aged 55 to 69 in good health and CMV-seropositive.

The V gene is TRBV5-6, the J gene TRBJ1-2; perhaps TRBD1 as D (5 bases). V was cut by 5 bases and J by 4 bases, with 12 bases left in between. The CDR3 contains 13 residues. In germline, CDR1 is SGHDT, CDR2 YYEEEE. CDR3 bases: TGTGCCAGCAGTGGGAAGGGGTTCTATGGCTACACCTTC. Residues: CASSGKGFYGYTF.

The gene calls are TRBV5-8 and TRBJ1-4, with 9 bases aligning to TRBD1. Losses at the gene ends were 2 bases for V and 5 bases for J; bases not matched to a gene: 4. CDR3 size: 15 residues. Germline V gene sequence: CDR1 SGHTS, CDR2 YDEGEE. The CDR3 loop reads CASSFWTGENEKLFF. The CDR3 nucleotides are TGTGCCAGCAGCTTTTGGACAGGGGAGAATGAAAAACTGTTTTTT.

This chain connects TRBV29-1 to TRBJ2-3; a possible D gene is TRBD1 (5 bases). Trimming removed 6 bases at V and 0 bases at J, with 13 bases between. There are 14 residues in the CDR3. Germline assignment: CDR1 SQVTM and CDR2 ANQGSEA. The CDR3 DNA reads as TGCAGCGTCCTAAAGGGGTCGAGCACAGATACGCAGTATTTT. Translated: CSVLKGSSTDTQYF.

The CDR3 DNA reads as TGCGCCAGCAGTGAAAGGAGGGGAGGGATACCTGAAGCTTTCTTT. Its translation: CASSERRGGIPEAFF. The gene calls are TRBV10-1 and TRBJ1-1, with a tentative D call TRBD1 (5 bases). This CDR3 has 15 residues. The V gene's germline CDR1 is WNHNN and CDR2 SYGVQD (reference sequence). V shed 3 bases and J shed 6 bases, with 17 bases lying between them.

The rearrangement uses TRBV11-2 and TRBJ2-5; 9 bases line up with TRBD1. V lost 5 bases to trimming and J lost 5 bases; unmatched junction nucleotides: 9. The V gene's germline CDR1 is SGHAT and CDR2 FQNNGV. The length of the CDR3 is 15 residues. This CDR3 is CASSHGQGMGETQYF. CDR3 DNA: TGTGCCAGCAGCCACGGACAGGGGATGGGGGAGACCCAGTACTTC.

This clone was counted only a few times. V gene TRBV5-1 combines with J gene TRBJ2-3; weak D call: TRBD2 (6 bases). CDR3 size: 17 residues. Trimming removed 0 bases at V and 3 bases at J, with 17 bases between. Germline assignment: CDR1 SGHRS and CDR2 YFSETQ. CDR3 nucleotides: TGCGCCAGCAGCTTGGGGGGTGGAGGGATAGGAACAGATACGCAGTATTTT. It codes for CASSLGGGGIGTDTQYF.

The V gene is TRBV15, the J gene TRBJ1-5, with D unresolved. The CDR3 loop spans 15 amino acids. The germline V and J ends were trimmed by 0 bases and 9 bases, with 15 bases remaining between them. CDR1 LNHNV and CDR2 YYDKDF come from the germline V gene (reference sequence). Here the CDR3 DNA reads TGTGCCACCAGCAGAGATCTGGGCACCCTGGCGCCCCAGCATTTT. It yields the protein CATSRDLGTLAPQHF.

The chain combines TRBV9 with TRBJ2-1; 14 bases agree with TRBD2. V lost 3 bases to trimming and J lost 5 bases; unmatched junction nucleotides: 7. The CDR3 loop spans 17 amino acids. Germline lookup yields CDR1 SGDLS and CDR2 YYNGEE. CDR3 sequence (DNA): TGTGCCAGCAGCGGGACGGGACTAGCGGGAGTCGACAATGAGCAGTTCTTC. This codes for CASSGTGLAGVDNEQFF.